These 16 T cell receptor beta chains originate from one sample sequenced in a study of blood T cell repertoires in COVID-19. This table comes from immunoSEQ multiplex PCR, and its TCRdb copy is limited to in-frame clones, with some not included. Among about 250,000 clones listed, 80% to 95% were seen once. Sequenced: PBMCs or T cells enriched from blood (not recorded which). The receptors stem from a woman in her late teens or twenties who had recovered from COVID-19.

CDR3 loop: CASSPMDRGHYGYTF. CDR3 sequence (DNA): TGTGCCAGCAGTCCCATGGACAGGGGCCACTATGGCTACACCTTC. V is TRBV6-2 or TRBV6-3 and J is TRBJ1-2; 9 bases match TRBD1. Germline V CDR1 and CDR2: MNHEY, SVGEGT. With V trimmed by 5 bases and J by 3 bases, 7 bases remained unmatched. The CDR3 runs to 15 residues.

This clone appeared once. The rearrangement joins TRBV19 to TRBJ2-1; D is possibly TRBD1 (6 bases). V lost 5 bases, J lost 6 bases, and 17 bases lay in between. Germline V gene sequence: CDR1 LNHDA, CDR2 SQIVND (reference sequence). The CDR3 extends over 15 amino acids. CDR3 sequence: CASSAHVTGINEQFF. The CDR3 nucleotides read TGTGCCAGTAGTGCCCACGTAACAGGGATCAATGAGCAGTTCTTC.

This clone is a singleton in its sample. The CDR3 region is CATSRDWEGSGEQYF. In DNA form, the CDR3 reads TGTGCCACCAGCAGAGATTGGGAGGGCTCGGGCGAGCAGTACTTC. The gene calls are TRBV15 and TRBJ2-7; 7 bases fit TRBD2. This CDR3 comprises 15 residues. The J segment lost 6 bases and the V segment lost 0 bases, leaving 8 bases of the junction unmatched. Per the germline V gene, CDR1 is LNHNV and CDR2 is YYDKDF (reference sequence).

The genes are TRBV15 and TRBJ1-5; 8 nucleotides align to TRBD1. This CDR3 comprises 15 residues. The germline V gene has CDR1 LNHNV and CDR2 YYDKDF (reference sequence). J gave up 5 bases and V 5 bases, and 8 bases lay outside the gene matches. The CDR3 reads CATSGDRGRHQPQHF. CDR3 coding DNA: TGTGCCACCAGCGGCGACAGGGGCAGGCATCAGCCCCAGCATTTT.

The rearrangement joins TRBV5-4 to TRBJ2-5, with 10 bases fitting TRBD2. CDR1 and CDR2 (germline): SGHNT, YYREEE (reference sequence). The CDR3 is made up of 15 amino acids. With 2 bases clipped from V and 5 bases from J, the junction kept 6 bases outside the gene matches. CDR3 bases: TGTGCCAGCAGCTTTCCTAGCGGGAGTGTCGAGACCCAGTACTTC. This sequence encodes CASSFPSGSVETQYF.

This clone showed up just a few times. The chain joins TRBV29-1 to TRBJ1-1; D is undetermined. The CDR3 runs to 10 residues. The V and J ends lost 7 bases and 4 bases respectively, with 7 bases between them. Germline V lookup: CDR1 SQVTM, CDR2 ANQGSEA. CDR3 residues: CSGSGTEAFF. The CDR3 DNA reads TGCAGCGGGTCGGGCACTGAAGCTTTCTTT.

Note on this clone: One end of the junction does not line up with germline, which may come from a read error. The rearrangement links TRBV2 to TRBJ2-2; the match to TRBD2 covers 7 bases. The CDR3 is 13 amino acids. Per the germline V gene, CDR1 is SNHLY and CDR2 is FYNNEI. The CDR3 DNA reads as TGCGCGGCCGGGGGGACGAACACCGGGGAGCTGTTTTTT. Protein product: CAAGGTNTGELFF.

The chain joins TRBV20-1 to TRBJ2-4; 9 nucleotides match TRBD2. The CDR3 covers 16 residues. Germline-derived CDR1 and CDR2 are DFQATT and SNEGSKA (reference sequence). V was clipped by 3 bases and J by 6 bases; unmatched bases: 12. The CDR3 DNA follows: TGCAGTGCTAGTCTCGGCGGGAGGGCCTGGGGAAACATTCAGTACTTC. The encoded protein is CSASLGGRAWGNIQYF.

This chain links TRBV28 with TRBJ1-6, with a weak D call TRBD1 (5 bases). With 8 bases removed from V and 8 bases from J, the gap between germline ends came to 10 bases. This CDR3 has 12 residues. Looked up from germline, CDR1 is MDHEN and CDR2 is SYDVKM. CDR3 amino acids: CASGGGDSPLHF. The CDR3 DNA is TGTGCCAGCGGGGGGGGAGATTCACCCCTCCACTTT.

The V and J genes are TRBV4-2 and TRBJ1-1; D is ambiguous. The germline V and J ends were trimmed by 0 bases and 1 base, with 6 bases remaining between them. Germline V gives CDR1 LGHNA, CDR2 YNFKEQ. The CDR3 loop spans 14 amino acids. The CDR3 spells CASSQDRGNTEAFF. For the CDR3, the DNA is TGTGCCAGCAGCCAAGACCGGGGGAACACTGAAGCTTTCTTT.

The chain combines TRBV27 with TRBJ2-7, with D maybe TRBD1 (7 bases). The germline V and J ends were trimmed by 6 bases and 4 bases, with 19 bases remaining between them. The CDR3 length is 15 residues. The germline gives CDR1 MNHEY, CDR2 SMNVEV (reference sequence). The CDR3: CASREGAFGGYEQYF. Written as DNA, the CDR3 is TGTGCCAGCAGGGAGGGGGCTTTTGGTGGATACGAGCAGTACTTC.

The V and J genes are TRBV18 and TRBJ1-1; D unresolved. CDR1 is KGHSH and CDR2 is LQKENI in the germline V gene. Trimming removed 3 bases at V and 7 bases at J, with 12 bases between. The CDR3 totals 13 residues. The CDR3 is CASSPSLRNEAFF. CDR3 in DNA: TGTGCCAGCTCACCGAGTCTGCGAAATGAAGCTTTCTTT.

The V gene is TRBV15, the J gene TRBJ1-6; D ambiguous. The CDR3 extends over 11 amino acids. Trimming cost V 11 bases and J 8 bases, with 10 bases left between them. Germline CDR1 is LNHNV and CDR2 is YYDKDF (reference sequence). This CDR3 is CAYSAYSPLHF. For the CDR3, the DNA is TGTGCCTACTCTGCGTATTCACCCCTCCACTTT.

The gene calls are TRBV6-2 or TRBV6-3 and TRBJ1-4; 9 nucleotides match TRBD1. V lost 2 bases, J lost 5 bases, and 6 bases stayed unmatched. Germline assignment: CDR1 MNHEY and CDR2 SVGEGT. The CDR3 length is 16 residues. The CDR3, as DNA: TGTGCCAGCAGTTACCCGGACAGGGGAGTGAATGAAAAACTGTTTTTT. Protein: CASSYPDRGVNEKLFF.

The chain recombines TRBV5-5 with TRBJ2-5; D remains unclear. From germline, CDR1 is SGHKS and CDR2 YYEKEE (reference sequence). V gave up 2 bases and J gave up 5 bases, with 7 bases separating them. The CDR3 spans 12 residues. The CDR3 sequence: CASSFPVETQYF. The CDR3 DNA reads TGTGCCAGCAGCTTTCCCGTGGAGACCCAGTACTTC.

This clone was counted only a few times. V usage is TRBV5-1 and J usage is TRBJ1-6; D is undetermined. V lost 0 bases and J 8 bases, leaving 6 bases between the germline ends. Germline values: CDR1 SGHRS, CDR2 YFSETQ. CDR3 length: 13 amino acids. Here the CDR3 DNA reads TGCGCCAGCAGCTTGGTATCGGATTCACCCCTCCACTTT. This codes for CASSLVSDSPLHF.